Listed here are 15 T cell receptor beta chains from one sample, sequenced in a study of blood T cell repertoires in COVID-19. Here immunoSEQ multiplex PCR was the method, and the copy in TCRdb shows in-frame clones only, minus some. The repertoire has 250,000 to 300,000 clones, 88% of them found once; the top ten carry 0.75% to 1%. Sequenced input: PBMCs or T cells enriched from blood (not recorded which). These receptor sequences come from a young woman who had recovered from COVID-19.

CDR3 protein: CASSLLGLAGTHYNEQFF. The DNA of the CDR3 is TGTGCCAGCAGCTTACTGGGACTAGCGGGGACCCACTACAATGAGCAGTTCTTC. The chain combines TRBV13 with TRBJ2-1, with 13 bases aligning to TRBD2. With V trimmed by 2 bases and J by 3 bases, 7 bases remained unmatched. Germline V gives CDR1 PRHDT, CDR2 FYEKMQ (reference sequence). This CDR3 is built from 18 residues.

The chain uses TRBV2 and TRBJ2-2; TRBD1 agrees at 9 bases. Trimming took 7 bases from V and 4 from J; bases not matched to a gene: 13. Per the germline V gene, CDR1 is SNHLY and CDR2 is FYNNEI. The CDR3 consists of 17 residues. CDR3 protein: CASNPTGGPPGTGELFF. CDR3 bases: TGTGCCAGCAATCCGACAGGGGGGCCCCCGGGCACCGGGGAGCTGTTTTTT.

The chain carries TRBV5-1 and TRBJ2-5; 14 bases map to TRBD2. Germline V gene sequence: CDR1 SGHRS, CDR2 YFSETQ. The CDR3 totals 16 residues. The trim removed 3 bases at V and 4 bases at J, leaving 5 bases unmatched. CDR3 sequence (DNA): TGCGCCAGCAGCTCGTCCGGGACTAGCGGGAGAGAGACCCAGTACTTC. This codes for CASSSSGTSGRETQYF.

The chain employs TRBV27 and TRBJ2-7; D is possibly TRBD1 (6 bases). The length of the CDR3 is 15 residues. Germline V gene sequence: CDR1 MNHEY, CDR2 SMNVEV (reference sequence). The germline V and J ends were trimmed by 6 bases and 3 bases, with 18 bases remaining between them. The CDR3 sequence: CASSQGTPTYYEQYF. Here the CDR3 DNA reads TGTGCCAGCAGCCAAGGGACACCTACTTACTACGAGCAGTACTTC.

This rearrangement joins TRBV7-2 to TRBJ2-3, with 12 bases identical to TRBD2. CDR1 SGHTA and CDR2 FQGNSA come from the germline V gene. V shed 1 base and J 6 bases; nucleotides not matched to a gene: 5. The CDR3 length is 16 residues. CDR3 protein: CASSLELAGGPDTQYF. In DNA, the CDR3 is TGTGCCAGCAGCTTAGAGCTAGCGGGGGGGCCGGATACGCAGTATTTT.

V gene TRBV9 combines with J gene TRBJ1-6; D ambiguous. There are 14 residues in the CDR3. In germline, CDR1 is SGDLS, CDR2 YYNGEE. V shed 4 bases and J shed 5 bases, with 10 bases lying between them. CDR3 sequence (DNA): TGTGCCAGCAGCCACCGGGTCCATAATTCACCCCTCCACTTT. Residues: CASSHRVHNSPLHF.

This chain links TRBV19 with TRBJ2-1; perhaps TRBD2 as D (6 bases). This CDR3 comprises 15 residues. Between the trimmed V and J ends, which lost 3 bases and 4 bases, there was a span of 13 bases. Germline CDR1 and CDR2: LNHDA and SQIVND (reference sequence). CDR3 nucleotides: TGTGCCAGTAGTATCTCGGCGGGGATATACAATGAGCAGTTCTTC. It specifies CASSISAGIYNEQFF.

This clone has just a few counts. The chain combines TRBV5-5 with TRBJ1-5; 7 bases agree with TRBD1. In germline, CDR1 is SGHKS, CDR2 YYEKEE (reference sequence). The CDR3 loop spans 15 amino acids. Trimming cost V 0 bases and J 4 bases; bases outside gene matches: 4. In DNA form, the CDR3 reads TGTGCCAGCAGCTTGGGGGGACAGTTTAATCAGCCCCAGCATTTT. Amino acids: CASSLGGQFNQPQHF.

CDR3 nucleotides: TGTGCCAGCAGCCAAGATCCCTGGTTAGCGGGGCACCAAGAGACCCAGTACTTC. Amino acid sequence: CASSQDPWLAGHQETQYF. The rearrangement links TRBV3-1 (or the pseudogene TRBV3-2) to TRBJ2-5, with TRBD2 matching over 8 bases. Germline CDR1 is LGHDT and CDR2 is YNNKEL (reference sequence). The CDR3 totals 18 residues. Losses at the gene ends were 0 bases for V and 0 bases for J; bases not matched to a gene: 9.

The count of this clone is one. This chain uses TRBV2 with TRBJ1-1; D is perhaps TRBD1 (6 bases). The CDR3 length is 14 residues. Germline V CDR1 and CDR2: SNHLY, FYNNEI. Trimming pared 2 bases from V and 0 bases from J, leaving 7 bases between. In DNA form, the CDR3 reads TGTGCCAGCAGTGAATGGGACATGAACACTGAAGCTTTCTTT. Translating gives CASSEWDMNTEAFF.

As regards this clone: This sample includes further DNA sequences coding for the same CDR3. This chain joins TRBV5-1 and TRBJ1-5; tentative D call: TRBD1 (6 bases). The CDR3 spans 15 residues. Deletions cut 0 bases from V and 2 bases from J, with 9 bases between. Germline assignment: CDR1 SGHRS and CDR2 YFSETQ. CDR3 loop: CASSLEGGGNQPQHF. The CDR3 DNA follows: TGCGCCAGCAGCTTGGAAGGGGGTGGCAATCAGCCCCAGCATTTT.

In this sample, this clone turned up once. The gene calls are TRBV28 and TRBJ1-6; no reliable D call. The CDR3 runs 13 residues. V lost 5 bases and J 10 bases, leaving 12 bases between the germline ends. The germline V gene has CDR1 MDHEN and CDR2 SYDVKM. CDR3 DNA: TGTGCCAGCAGTCGAAGAGAGTACTCACCCCTCCACTTT. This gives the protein CASSRREYSPLHF.

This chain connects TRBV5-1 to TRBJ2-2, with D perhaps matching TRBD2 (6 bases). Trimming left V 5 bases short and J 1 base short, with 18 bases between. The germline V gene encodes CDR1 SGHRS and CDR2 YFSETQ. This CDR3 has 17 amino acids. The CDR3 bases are TGCGCCAGCAGACTCTTGCCTGGAGCGGGGAACACCGGGGAGCTGTTTTTT. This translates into CASRLLPGAGNTGELFF.

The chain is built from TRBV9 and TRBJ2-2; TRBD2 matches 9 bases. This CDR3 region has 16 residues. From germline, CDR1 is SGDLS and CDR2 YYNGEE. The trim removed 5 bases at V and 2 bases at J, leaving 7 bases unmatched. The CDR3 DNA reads TGTGCCAGCAGGGGGGGACTAGCCTCCAACACCGGGGAGCTGTTTTTT. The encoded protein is CASRGGLASNTGELFF. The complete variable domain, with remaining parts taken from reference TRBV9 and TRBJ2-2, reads DSGVTQTPKHLITATGQRVTLRCSPRSGDLSVYWYQQSLDQGLQFLIQYYNGEERAKGNILERFSAQQFPDLHSELNLSSLELGDSALYFCASRGGLASNTGELFFGEGSRLTVL.

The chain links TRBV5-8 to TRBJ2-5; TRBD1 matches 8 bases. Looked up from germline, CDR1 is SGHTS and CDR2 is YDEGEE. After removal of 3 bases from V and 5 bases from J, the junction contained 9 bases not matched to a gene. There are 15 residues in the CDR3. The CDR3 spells CASSSGQGADETQYF. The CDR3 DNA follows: TGTGCCAGCAGCTCGGGCCAGGGGGCGGATGAGACCCAGTACTTC.